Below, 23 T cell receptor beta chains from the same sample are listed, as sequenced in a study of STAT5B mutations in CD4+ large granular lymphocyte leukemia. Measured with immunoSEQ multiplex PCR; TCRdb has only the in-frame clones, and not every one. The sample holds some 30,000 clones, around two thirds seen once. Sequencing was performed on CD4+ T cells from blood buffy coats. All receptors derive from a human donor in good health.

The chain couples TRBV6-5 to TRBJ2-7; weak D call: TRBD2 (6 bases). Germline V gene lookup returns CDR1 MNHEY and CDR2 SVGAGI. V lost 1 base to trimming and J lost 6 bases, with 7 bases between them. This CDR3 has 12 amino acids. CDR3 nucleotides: TGTGCCAGCAGTTACTACGGGAGCGAGCAGTACTTC. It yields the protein CASSYYGSEQYF.

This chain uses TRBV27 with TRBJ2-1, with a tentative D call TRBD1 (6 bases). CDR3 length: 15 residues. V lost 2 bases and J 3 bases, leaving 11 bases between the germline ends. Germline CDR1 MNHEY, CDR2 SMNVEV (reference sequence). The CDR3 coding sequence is TGTGCCAGCAGTTTAAATGGACAGCTCTACAATGAGCAGTTCTTC. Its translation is CASSLNGQLYNEQFF.

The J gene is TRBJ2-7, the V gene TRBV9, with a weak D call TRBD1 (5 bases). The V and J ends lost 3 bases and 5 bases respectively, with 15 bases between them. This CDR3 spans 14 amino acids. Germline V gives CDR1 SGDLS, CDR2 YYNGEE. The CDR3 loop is CASSGGYSADEQYF. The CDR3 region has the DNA TGTGCCAGCAGCGGGGGCTATTCGGCAGACGAGCAGTACTTC.

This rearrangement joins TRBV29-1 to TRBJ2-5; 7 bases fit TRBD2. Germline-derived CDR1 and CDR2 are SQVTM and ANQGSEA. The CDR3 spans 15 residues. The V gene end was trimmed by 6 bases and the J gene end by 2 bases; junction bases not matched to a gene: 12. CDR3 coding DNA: TGCAGCGTGTGGGGCGCGGGGGAGCCACAAGAGACCCAGTACTTC. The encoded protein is CSVWGAGEPQETQYF. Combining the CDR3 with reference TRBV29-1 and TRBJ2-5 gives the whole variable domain SAVISQKPSRDICQRGTSLTIQCQVDSQVTMMFWYRQQPGQSLTLIATANQGSEATYESGFVIDKFPISRPNLTFSTLTVSNMSPEDSSIYLCSVWGAGEPQETQYFGPGTRLLVL.

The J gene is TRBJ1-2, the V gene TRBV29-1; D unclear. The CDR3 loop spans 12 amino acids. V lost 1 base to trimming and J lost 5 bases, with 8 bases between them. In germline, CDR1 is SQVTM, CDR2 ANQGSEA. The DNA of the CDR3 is TGCAGCGTTGAAGGGGGTTTTTATGGCTACACCTTC. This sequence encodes CSVEGGFYGYTF. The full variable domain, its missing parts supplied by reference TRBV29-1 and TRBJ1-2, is SAVISQKPSRDICQRGTSLTIQCQVDSQVTMMFWYRQQPGQSLTLIATANQGSEATYESGFVIDKFPISRPNLTFSTLTVSNMSPEDSSIYLCSVEGGFYGYTFGSGTRLTVV.

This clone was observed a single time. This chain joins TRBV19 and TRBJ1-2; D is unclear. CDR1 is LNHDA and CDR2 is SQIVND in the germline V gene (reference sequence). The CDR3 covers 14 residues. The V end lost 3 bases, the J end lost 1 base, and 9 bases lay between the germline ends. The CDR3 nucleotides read TGTGCCAGTAGTATCCCCGGCGTTAACTATGGCTACACCTTC. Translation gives CASSIPGVNYGYTF.

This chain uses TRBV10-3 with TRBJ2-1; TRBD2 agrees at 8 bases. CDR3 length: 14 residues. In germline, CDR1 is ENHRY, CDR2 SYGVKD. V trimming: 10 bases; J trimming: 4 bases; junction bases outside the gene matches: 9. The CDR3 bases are TGTGCCACCCATATTAGCGGGGTATACAATGAGCAGTTCTTC. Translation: CATHISGVYNEQFF.

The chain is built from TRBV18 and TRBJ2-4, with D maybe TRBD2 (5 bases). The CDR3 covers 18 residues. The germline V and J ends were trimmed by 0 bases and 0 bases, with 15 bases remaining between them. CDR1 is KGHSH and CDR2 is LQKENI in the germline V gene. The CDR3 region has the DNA TGTGCCAGCTCACCACCGGTCCCTCCCGGGGTAGCCAAAAACATTCAGTACTTC. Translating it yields CASSPPVPPGVAKNIQYF.

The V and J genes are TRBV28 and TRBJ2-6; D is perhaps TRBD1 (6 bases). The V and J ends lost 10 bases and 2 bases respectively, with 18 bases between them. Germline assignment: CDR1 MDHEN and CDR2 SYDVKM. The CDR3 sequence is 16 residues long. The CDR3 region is CATPIGTTPGANVLTF. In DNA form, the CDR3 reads TGTGCCACCCCGATAGGGACAACTCCTGGGGCCAACGTCCTGACTTTC.

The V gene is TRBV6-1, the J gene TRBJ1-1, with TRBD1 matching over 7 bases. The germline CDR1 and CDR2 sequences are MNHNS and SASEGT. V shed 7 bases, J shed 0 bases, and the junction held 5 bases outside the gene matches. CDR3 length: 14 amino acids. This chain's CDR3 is CASNTRGMNTEAFF. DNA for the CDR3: TGTGCCAGCAACACCAGGGGGATGAACACTGAAGCTTTCTTT.

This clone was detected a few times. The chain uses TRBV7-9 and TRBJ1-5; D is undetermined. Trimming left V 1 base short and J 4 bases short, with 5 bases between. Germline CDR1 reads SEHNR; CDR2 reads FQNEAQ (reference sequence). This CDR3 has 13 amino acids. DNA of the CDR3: TGTGCCAGCAGCTTAGAGCAGAATCAGCCCCAGCATTTT. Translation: CASSLEQNQPQHF.

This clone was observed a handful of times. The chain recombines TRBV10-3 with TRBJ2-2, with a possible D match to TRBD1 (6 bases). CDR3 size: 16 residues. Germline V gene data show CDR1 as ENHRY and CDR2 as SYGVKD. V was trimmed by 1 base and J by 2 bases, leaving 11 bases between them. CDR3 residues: CAISELRTDNTGELFF. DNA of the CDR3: TGTGCCATCAGTGAGTTGAGGACAGATAACACCGGGGAGCTGTTTTTT.

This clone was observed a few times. The CDR3 loop is CASSPTASNQPQHF. CDR3 DNA: TGTGCCAGCTCACCAACAGCTAGCAATCAGCCCCAGCATTTT. V usage is TRBV18 and J usage is TRBJ1-5, with D unresolved. Germline CDR1 reads KGHSH; CDR2 reads LQKENI. CDR3 length equals 14 residues. Trimming pared 2 bases from V and 0 bases from J, leaving 5 bases between.

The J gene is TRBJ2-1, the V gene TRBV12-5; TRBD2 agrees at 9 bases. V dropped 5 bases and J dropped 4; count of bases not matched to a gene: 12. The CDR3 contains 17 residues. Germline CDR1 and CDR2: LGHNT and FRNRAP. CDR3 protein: CASGPGVAGASYNEQFF. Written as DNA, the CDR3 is TGTGCTAGTGGTCCCGGGGTAGCGGGGGCCTCGTACAATGAGCAGTTCTTC.

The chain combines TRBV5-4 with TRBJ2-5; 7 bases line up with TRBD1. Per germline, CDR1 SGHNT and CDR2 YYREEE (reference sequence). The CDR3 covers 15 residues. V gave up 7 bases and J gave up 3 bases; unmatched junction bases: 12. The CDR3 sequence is CASGLEGQTKETQYF. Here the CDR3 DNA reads TGTGCCAGCGGCCTCGAGGGACAGACGAAAGAGACCCAGTACTTC.

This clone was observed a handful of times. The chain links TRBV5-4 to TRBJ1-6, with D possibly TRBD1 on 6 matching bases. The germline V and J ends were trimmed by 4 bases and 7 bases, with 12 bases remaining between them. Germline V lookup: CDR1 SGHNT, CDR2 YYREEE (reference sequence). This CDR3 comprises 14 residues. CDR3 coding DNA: TGTGCCAGCAGCCGGGACATCGGGAATTCACCCCTCCACTTT. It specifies CASSRDIGNSPLHF.

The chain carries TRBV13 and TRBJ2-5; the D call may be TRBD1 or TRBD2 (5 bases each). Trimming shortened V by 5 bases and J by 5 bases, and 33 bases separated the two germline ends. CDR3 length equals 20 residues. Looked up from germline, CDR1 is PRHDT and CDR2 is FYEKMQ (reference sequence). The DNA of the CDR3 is TGTGCCAGCAGCCTCTCATTGCCCTTGGTAGGCGACGGGACGGTGGAGACCCAGTACTTC. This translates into CASSLSLPLVGDGTVETQYF.

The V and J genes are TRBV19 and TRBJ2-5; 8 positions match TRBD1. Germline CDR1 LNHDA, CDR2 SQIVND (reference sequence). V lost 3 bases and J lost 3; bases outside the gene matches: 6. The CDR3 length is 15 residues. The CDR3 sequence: CASSIGDRGKETQYF. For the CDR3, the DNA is TGTGCCAGTAGTATCGGCGACAGGGGAAAAGAGACCCAGTACTTC.

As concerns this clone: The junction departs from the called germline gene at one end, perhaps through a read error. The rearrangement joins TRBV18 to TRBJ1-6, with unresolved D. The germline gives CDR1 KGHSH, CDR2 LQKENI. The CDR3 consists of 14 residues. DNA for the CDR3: TGTGCCAGCTCACCGACCTCCCCTGGTTCACCTCTCCACTTT. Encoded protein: CASSPTSPGSPLHF.

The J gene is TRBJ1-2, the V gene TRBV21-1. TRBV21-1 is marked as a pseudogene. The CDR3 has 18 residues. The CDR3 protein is CASSNGVGRHTINYGYTF. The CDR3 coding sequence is TGTGCCAGCAGCAATGGGGTCGGCAGGCATACTATTAACTATGGCTACACCTTC.

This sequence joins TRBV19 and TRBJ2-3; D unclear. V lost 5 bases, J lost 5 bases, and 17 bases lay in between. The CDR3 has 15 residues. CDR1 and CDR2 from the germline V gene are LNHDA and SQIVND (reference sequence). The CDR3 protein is CASSLAASIGDTQYF. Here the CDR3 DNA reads TGTGCCAGTAGTTTAGCCGCCTCAATCGGAGATACGCAGTATTTT.

The CDR3 DNA follows: TGTGCCAGCAGTGCACAGAATGAAAAACTGTTTTTT. As protein: CASSAQNEKLFF. V and J are TRBV2 and TRBJ1-4; D is unclear. The CDR3 is 12 amino acids. From germline, CDR1 is SNHLY and CDR2 FYNNEI. Trimming took 4 bases from V and 5 from J, leaving 5 bases between them.

The CDR3 nucleotides read TGTGCCAGCAGCGATAGCGGAGGGTTGCATTCACCCCTCCACTTT. Its protein product is CASSDSGGLHSPLHF. The V call is TRBV7-9, the J call TRBJ1-6, with unresolved D. Germline CDR1 reads SEHNR; CDR2 reads FQNEAQ (reference sequence). CDR3 length: 15 residues. The V end was cut by 5 bases, the J end by 8 bases, with 16 bases between.